This T cell receptor beta chain originates from a study of Ad26.COV2.S vaccination and SARS-CoV-2 variants. About the research overall: Donor was one of the participants in the Ad26.COV2.S arm of the COV1001 trial.

Concerning this clone itself: Its target is unknown.

Treatment described: about 20 received Ad26.COV2.S at low or high dose, single or two shots; a few received placebo; per-sample allocation not given. Vaccine and placebo recipients were sampled on day 63 after the first injection. The sample came from a Boston adult aged 18-55 years. The CDR3 loop spans 17 amino acids. Germline CDR1 and CDR2: MNHEY and SVGEGT. The V end was cut by 6 bases, the J end by 7 bases, with 24 bases between. General study results and limits: Responses of T cells in total may have been underestimated by the TCR breadth and depth analyses.

Profiled with immunoSEQ multiplex PCR; TCRdb holds only in-frame clones, not every one. The table has 400,000 to 450,000 clones, around 90% seen once; the top ten hold approximately 4.3%. The sequence was collected from a person aged 18 to 65 who received the Ad26.COV2.S COVID-19 vaccine or a placebo. The input for sequencing was peripheral blood, taken in a trial of Ad26.COV2.S vaccine versus placebo. The rearrangement joins TRBV6-2 or TRBV6-3 to TRBJ1-4; a weak D match, TRBD1 (5 bases). The CDR3 sequence: CASSPQRPGTFSEKLFF. CDR3 coding DNA: TGTGCCAGCAGCCCACAACGCCCCGGGACCTTTTCTGAAAAACTGTTTTTT.